This TCR beta chain is from a study of blood T cell repertoires in COVID-19. Data came from immunoSEQ multiplex PCR; TCRdb stores just in-frame clones and leaves some out. The table lists around 250,000 clones, 82% of them singletons. Germline V gene lookup returns CDR1 SEHNR and CDR2 FQNEAQ (reference sequence). CDR3 length equals 18 residues. The V end was cut by 1 base, the J end by 1 base, with 17 bases between. Sequencing was carried out using peripheral blood. The TCR sequence derives from a woman younger than 30 with acute or convalescent COVID-19. The chain combines TRBV7-9 with TRBJ2-1; D ambiguous. The DNA of the CDR3 is TGTGCCAGCAGCTTAGGGTACCACTATAGCATATCCTACAATGAGCAGTTCTTC. Its translation: CASSLGYHYSISYNEQFF.